This entry is about one T cell receptor (beta chain). What it binds is not known. The data derive from a study of lymphopenia after photon versus proton radiotherapy. Study results and limitations: Relative stability marked proton patients; photon patients lost diversity and naive cells. Larger post-nadir TCR diversity loss correlated inversely with survival in deceased patients. Oligoclonal CD8+ Temra expansion after nadir drove photon patients' diversity drop. Survival link was tested only in deceased patients; proton benefit remains a possibility.

The CDR3 covers 13 residues. J gave up 9 bases and V 5 bases, and 7 bases lay outside the gene matches. The germline CDR1 and CDR2 sequences are PRHDT and FYEKMQ (reference sequence). Sequencing was performed with immunoSEQ multiplex PCR; in TCRdb, only in-frame clones are kept and a portion is missing. Of some 40,000 clones listed, around 84% are singletons. Sequenced material: peripheral blood, taken from a patient treated with proton-based radiotherapy. The sequence was obtained from a woman in her 70s with pancreatic cancer. Some clones in this sample may be carry-over from other donors' samples. V gene TRBV13 combines with J gene TRBJ1-1; 9 bases agree with TRBD1. CDR3 sequence (DNA): TGTGCCAGCAGCATGGGACAGGGATCCAAAGCTTTCTTT. Translating it yields CASSMGQGSKAFF.